The 29 T cell receptor beta chains listed next were all sequenced from one sample in a study of blood T cell repertoires in COVID-19. The protocol was immunoSEQ multiplex PCR, while the TCRdb copy is restricted to in-frame clones and leaves out a portion. The table includes under 150,000 clones, roughly 90% detected once. The sequenced sample was peripheral blood. These receptor sequences come from a man between 65 and 85 years old with active COVID-19.

This sequence joins TRBV30 and TRBJ1-5; tentatively, D is TRBD1 (6 bases). Trimming stripped 3 bases from V and 3 bases from J, with 9 bases between. The CDR3 sequence is 13 residues long. Germline CDR1 reads GTSNPN; CDR2 reads SVGIG (reference sequence). CDR3 nucleotide sequence: TGTGCCTGGAGCGGACAGCACAATCAGCCCCAGCATTTT. Protein product: CAWSGQHNQPQHF.

The CDR3 reads CASSLGTKRDTGELFF. CDR3 coding DNA: TGTGCCAGCAGCTTGGGAACTAAGCGGGACACCGGGGAGCTGTTTTTT. The chain joins TRBV5-4 to TRBJ2-2; the D gene is possibly TRBD2 (6 bases). CDR3 length: 16 residues. Germline loops: CDR1 SGHNT, CDR2 YYREEE (reference sequence). V lost 0 bases and J lost 3, with 12 bases in between. The entire variable domain, with the rest obtained from reference TRBV5-4 and TRBJ2-2, is as follows: ETGVTQSPTHLIKTRGQQVTLRCSSQSGHNTVSWYQQALGQGPQFIFQYYREEENGRGNFPPRFSGLQFPNYSSELNVNALELDDSALYLCASSLGTKRDTGELFFGEGSRLTVL.

This chain joins TRBV7-2 and TRBJ2-2; 8 bases map to TRBD1. The length of the CDR3 is 16 residues. V lost 2 bases to trimming and J lost 5 bases; unmatched junction nucleotides: 7. The germline V gene encodes CDR1 SGHTA and CDR2 FQGNSA. This CDR3 is CASSLYGQGGTGELFF. DNA for the CDR3: TGTGCCAGCAGCTTATATGGACAGGGAGGAACCGGGGAGCTGTTTTTT.

J is TRBJ1-1 and V is TRBV19, with 7 nucleotides matching TRBD1. Trimming removed 7 bases from V and 0 bases from J; junction bases left unmatched: 8. This CDR3 contains 15 residues. The germline gives CDR1 LNHDA, CDR2 SQIVND (reference sequence). CDR3 coding DNA: TGTGCCAGTACCCGAGAGGGACAGCTGAACACTGAAGCTTTCTTT. It specifies CASTREGQLNTEAFF.

This rearrangement joins TRBV5-1 to TRBJ1-2; possible D gene TRBD1, 5 bases. The germline gives CDR1 SGHRS, CDR2 YFSETQ. V lost 4 bases to trimming and J lost 0 bases, with 13 bases between them. The CDR3 length is 15 residues. The CDR3 reads CASSPGGGPNYGYTF. The CDR3 nucleotides are TGCGCCAGCAGCCCCGGCGGGGGACCTAACTATGGCTACACCTTC.

The chain employs TRBV14 and TRBJ2-2; TRBD2 matches at 13 bases. The CDR3 runs to 20 residues. The V gene's germline CDR1 is SGHDN and CDR2 FVKESK. V dropped 0 bases and J dropped 1; count of bases not matched to a gene: 8. The CDR3 spells CASSQERGLAGVRNTGELFF. As DNA, the CDR3 is TGTGCCAGCAGCCAAGAACGCGGACTAGCGGGAGTACGGAACACCGGGGAGCTGTTTTTT.

This clone was counted between two and nine times. The chain combines TRBV7-3 with TRBJ2-1; 12 nucleotides agree with TRBD2. After removal of 0 bases from V and 2 bases from J, the junction contained 8 bases not matched to a gene. The CDR3 totals 19 residues. Germline V gene sequence: CDR1 SGHTA, CDR2 FQGTGA. CDR3 amino acids: CASSLTGGSSGRAYNEQFF. The CDR3 DNA sequence: TGTGCCAGCAGCTTAACAGGCGGGTCTAGCGGGAGGGCCTACAATGAGCAGTTCTTC.

The genes are TRBV3-1 (or the pseudogene TRBV3-2) and TRBJ2-7; D is uncertain. Germline CDR1 LGHDT, CDR2 YNNKEL (reference sequence). The CDR3 sequence is 14 residues long. The V and J ends lost 3 bases and 2 bases respectively, with 11 bases between them. Here the CDR3 DNA reads TGTGCCAGCAGCCATAGAGTCTACCCCTACGAGCAGTACTTC. Translation: CASSHRVYPYEQYF.

The chain carries TRBV5-1 and TRBJ1-4, with D tentatively TRBD1 (5 bases). V lost 0 bases and J 4 bases, leaving 10 bases between the germline ends. The CDR3 contains 15 residues. From germline, CDR1 is SGHRS and CDR2 YFSETQ. The CDR3, as DNA: TGCGCCAGCAGCTTGGGACAGACCCTTAATGAAAAACTGTTTTTT. Its protein is CASSLGQTLNEKLFF.

The chain is built from TRBV3-1 (or the pseudogene TRBV3-2) and TRBJ2-1, with 7 bases matching TRBD1. Germline CDR1 is LGHDT and CDR2 is YNNKEL (reference sequence). The CDR3 spans 16 residues. The V and J ends lost 4 bases and 6 bases, in that order; junction bases with no gene match: 12. The chain's CDR3 is CASSPARDSRSNEQFF. CDR3 in DNA: TGTGCCAGCAGCCCTGCCAGGGACAGCCGATCCAATGAGCAGTTCTTC.

V usage is TRBV11-1 and J usage is TRBJ2-1; the match to TRBD2 covers 7 bases. The J segment lost 4 bases and the V segment lost 5 bases, leaving 8 bases of the junction unmatched. The length of the CDR3 is 15 residues. In germline, CDR1 is SGHAT, CDR2 FQDESV (reference sequence). The CDR3 sequence is CASSPRKAGYNEQFF. The CDR3 coding sequence is TGTGCCAGCAGCCCTCGAAAAGCGGGGTACAATGAGCAGTTCTTC.

The chain couples TRBV14 to TRBJ2-3; no clear D gene. Germline V gene data show CDR1 as SGHDN and CDR2 as FVKESK. CDR3 length: 13 amino acids. V was clipped by 2 bases and J by 8 bases, with 11 bases between them. CDR3 residues: CASSQRSLGTQYF. For the CDR3, the DNA is TGTGCCAGCAGCCAACGGAGTCTGGGTACGCAGTATTTT.

The chain has TRBV28 and TRBJ1-2; 9 bases are a match to TRBD1. This CDR3 contains 17 residues. Germline assignment: CDR1 MDHEN and CDR2 SYDVKM. The V segment lost 6 bases and the J segment 4 bases; nucleotides outside the gene matches: 15. The CDR3 nucleotides read TGTGCCAGCAGCTCCCACGGGACAGGGTATCTGGGCTATGGCTACACCTTC. Translation: CASSSHGTGYLGYGYTF.

The rearrangement joins TRBV6-1 to TRBJ1-5; D not resolved. The CDR3 is made up of 15 amino acids. Germline CDR1 reads MNHNS; CDR2 reads SASEGT. V lost 3 bases and J lost 0, with 9 bases in between. CDR3 sequence: CASSDSPYSNQPQHF. The DNA of the CDR3 is TGTGCCAGCAGTGATAGCCCGTATAGCAATCAGCCCCAGCATTTT.

The chain is built from TRBV10-3 and TRBJ2-1, with D possibly being TRBD2 (6 bases). Germline-derived CDR1 and CDR2 are ENHRY and SYGVKD. The CDR3 length is 16 residues. V lost 7 bases to trimming and J lost 4 bases, with 20 bases between them. The CDR3 region has the DNA TGTGCCATCATGGGGAGGAGGGAAAGAGGGTACAATGAGCAGTTCTTC. Translation: CAIMGRRERGYNEQFF.

This clone has a handful of counts. This rearrangement joins TRBV28 to TRBJ2-7; TRBD1 agrees at 7 bases. CDR3 length: 15 amino acids. V lost 1 base and J lost 0; bases outside the gene matches: 3. The germline CDR1 and CDR2 sequences are MDHEN and SYDVKM. CDR3 protein: CASSLSYRGSYEQYF. CDR3 nucleotides: TGTGCCAGCAGTTTATCGTACAGGGGCTCCTACGAGCAGTACTTC.

V gene TRBV11-2 combines with J gene TRBJ2-1; D call uncertain. This CDR3 has 14 amino acids. Germline V gene sequence: CDR1 SGHAT, CDR2 FQNNGV. V was shortened by 3 bases and J by 7 bases, with 13 bases between the two germline ends. The CDR3 region is CASSFLDAANEQFF. The CDR3 nucleotides read TGTGCCAGCAGCTTCCTCGACGCGGCAAATGAGCAGTTCTTC. Complete variable domain (other parts from reference TRBV11-2 and TRBJ2-1): EAGVAQSPRYKIIEKRQSVAFWCNPISGHATLYWYQQILGQGPKLLIQFQNNGVVDDSQLPKDRFSAERLKGVDSTLKIQPAKLEDSAVYLCASSFLDAANEQFFGPGTRLTVL.

The genes are TRBV20-1 and TRBJ2-3, with D uncertain. The CDR3 runs 10 residues. Germline V lookup: CDR1 DFQATT, CDR2 SNEGSKA (reference sequence). Trimming took off 8 bases at V and 6 bases at J, with 9 bases between the two ends. The CDR3: CSPRKDTQYF. CDR3 nucleotide sequence: TGCAGTCCCAGAAAGGATACGCAGTATTTT.

V and J are TRBV6-5 and TRBJ2-7; 8 positions agree with TRBD2. CDR1 and CDR2 (germline): MNHEY, SVGAGI. The trim removed 4 bases at V and 7 bases at J, leaving 12 bases unmatched. CDR3 length: 15 amino acids. CDR3 DNA: TGTGCCAGCAGTTTGGCGGGAGGAGGGTCCTTGGAGCAGTACTTC. It codes for CASSLAGGGSLEQYF.

This clone was recorded only once. V usage is TRBV15 and J usage is TRBJ2-7; D not certain. Germline-derived CDR1 and CDR2 are LNHNV and YYDKDF (reference sequence). The CDR3 is 13 residues long. Between the trimmed V and J ends, which lost 0 bases and 6 bases, there was a span of 9 bases. In DNA form, the CDR3 reads TGTGCCACCAGCAGAGAAGGCAAGCGCGAGCAGTACTTC. Amino acid sequence: CATSREGKREQYF.

This clone was observed a single time. The chain has TRBV30 and TRBJ2-1; possibly TRBD2 for D (7 bases). From germline, CDR1 is GTSNPN and CDR2 SVGIG (reference sequence). V was cut by 8 bases and J by 7 bases, with 12 bases left in between. This CDR3 region has 11 residues. CDR3 residues: CARGGGNEQFF. The CDR3 DNA sequence: TGTGCCCGAGGGGGGGGAAATGAGCAGTTCTTC. Complete variable domain (other parts from reference TRBV30 and TRBJ2-1): SQTIHQWPATLVQPVGSPLSLECTVEGTSNPNLYWYRQAAGRGLQLLFYSVGIGQISSEVPQNLSASRPQDRQFILSSKKLLLSDSGFYLCARGGGNEQFFGPGTRLTVL.

V gene TRBV28 combines with J gene TRBJ1-2; weak D call: TRBD1 (5 bases). Germline V lookup: CDR1 MDHEN, CDR2 SYDVKM. V was shortened by 2 bases and J by 4 bases, with 8 bases between the two germline ends. The CDR3 is 13 amino acids. The CDR3 DNA reads TGTGCCAGCAGTTTACGGGGGGTCTATGGCTACACCTTC. Translated, it gives CASSLRGVYGYTF.

V usage is TRBV7-9 and J usage is TRBJ1-5, with TRBD1 as a possible D gene (5 bases). CDR1 and CDR2 (germline): SEHNR, FQNEAQ (reference sequence). The ends were cut back, 4 bases at V and 4 bases at J, with 11 bases in the middle. The CDR3 has 14 amino acids. CDR3 region: CASSSPGLNQPQHF. The CDR3 DNA reads as TGTGCCAGCAGCTCCCCAGGGTTAAATCAGCCCCAGCATTTT.

The chain carries TRBV3-1 (or the pseudogene TRBV3-2) and TRBJ2-1; 13 bases are shared with TRBD2. Germline CDR1 reads LGHDT; CDR2 reads YNNKEL (reference sequence). Unmatched junction bases numbered 12, after V lost 4 bases and J lost 3 bases. The CDR3 covers 19 residues. The CDR3 DNA reads as TGTGCCAGCAGCCCCCAGCCGGGACTAGCGGGAACTTTCTACAATGAGCAGTTCTTC. Translating it yields CASSPQPGLAGTFYNEQFF.

This sequence joins TRBV5-1 and TRBJ2-1; tentatively, D is TRBD2 (6 bases). This CDR3 is 14 amino acids long. Trimming took 5 bases from V and 10 from J, leaving 19 bases between them. Germline CDR1 SGHRS, CDR2 YFSETQ. The CDR3 DNA is TGCGCCAGCAGTAAGCTAGTTGGGGGGAGGGAGCAGTTCTTC. Protein product: CASSKLVGGREQFF.

The chain recombines TRBV24-1 with TRBJ2-3; the match to TRBD2 covers 10 bases. Per the germline V gene, CDR1 is KGHDR and CDR2 is SFDVKD. The CDR3 sequence is 15 residues long. The V and J ends lost 4 bases and 3 bases, in that order; junction bases with no gene match: 3. The CDR3 here is CATSELAGGTDTQYF. Written as DNA, the CDR3 is TGTGCCACCAGTGAATTAGCGGGAGGTACAGATACGCAGTATTTT.

The J gene is TRBJ2-3, the V gene TRBV24-1; 7 bases are shared with TRBD2. J was trimmed by 4 bases and V by 1 base; bases with no gene match: 1. The CDR3 runs 14 residues. Looked up from germline, CDR1 is KGHDR and CDR2 is SFDVKD. The CDR3 bases are TGTGCCACCAGTGATTTTGGGGGGGCAGATACGCAGTATTTT. This encodes CATSDFGGADTQYF.

This chain uses TRBV6-5 with TRBJ1-1; perhaps TRBD1 as D (6 bases). The CDR3 sequence is 14 residues long. V was cut by 6 bases and J by 1 base, with 12 bases left in between. The germline CDR1 and CDR2 sequences are MNHEY and SVGAGI. The CDR3 reads CASRNRDRNTEAFF. In DNA form, the CDR3 reads TGTGCCAGCAGAAACAGGGATCGGAACACTGAAGCTTTCTTT.

This clone has a single count. V is TRBV1 and J is TRBJ2-7; no check of the table's D call, TRBD2, against the DNA was made. TRBV1 is flagged as a pseudogene. This CDR3 contains 17 residues. The CDR3 sequence is CTSSQDPRGKSSYEQYF. For the CDR3, the DNA is TGCACCAGCAGCCAAGATCCTCGGGGGAAGAGCTCCTACGAGCAGTACTTC.